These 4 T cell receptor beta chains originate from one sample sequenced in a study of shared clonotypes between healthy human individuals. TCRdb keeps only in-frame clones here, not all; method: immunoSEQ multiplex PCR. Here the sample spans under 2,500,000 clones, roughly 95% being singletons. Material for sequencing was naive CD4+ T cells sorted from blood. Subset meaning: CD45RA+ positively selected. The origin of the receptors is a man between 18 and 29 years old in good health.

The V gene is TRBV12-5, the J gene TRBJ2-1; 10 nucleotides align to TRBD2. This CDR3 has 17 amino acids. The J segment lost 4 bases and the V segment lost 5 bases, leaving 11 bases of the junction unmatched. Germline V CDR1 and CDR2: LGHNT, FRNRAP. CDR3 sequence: CASGPTWGTSEYNEQFF. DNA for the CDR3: TGTGCTAGTGGTCCTACTTGGGGGACTAGCGAATACAATGAGCAGTTCTTC.

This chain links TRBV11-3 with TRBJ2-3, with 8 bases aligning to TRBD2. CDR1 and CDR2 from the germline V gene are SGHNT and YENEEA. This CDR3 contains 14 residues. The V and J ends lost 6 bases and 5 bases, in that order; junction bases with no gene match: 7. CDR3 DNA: TGTGCCAGCAGTCCTGGACTAGCAGGAGATACGCAGTATTTT. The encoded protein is CASSPGLAGDTQYF.

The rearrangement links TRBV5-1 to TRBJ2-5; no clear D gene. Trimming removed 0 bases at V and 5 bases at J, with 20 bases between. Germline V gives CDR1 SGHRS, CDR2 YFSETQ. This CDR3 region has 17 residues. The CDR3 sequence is CASSLALSRRETETQYF. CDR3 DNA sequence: TGCGCCAGCAGCTTGGCTTTGAGTCGGAGAGAGACCGAGACCCAGTACTTC.

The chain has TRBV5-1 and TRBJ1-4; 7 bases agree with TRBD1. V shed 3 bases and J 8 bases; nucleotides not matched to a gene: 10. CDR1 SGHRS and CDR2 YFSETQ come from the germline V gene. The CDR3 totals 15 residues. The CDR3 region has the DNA TGCGCCAGCAGCTCATTGACAGGGCGCGGCGAAAAACTGTTTTTT. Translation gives CASSSLTGRGEKLFF. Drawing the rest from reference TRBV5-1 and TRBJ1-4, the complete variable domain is KAGVTQTPRYLIKTRGQQVTLSCSPISGHRSVSWYQQTPGQGLQFLFEYFSETQRNKGNFPGRFSGRQFSNSRSEMNVSTLELGDSALYLCASSSLTGRGEKLFFGSGTQLSVL.